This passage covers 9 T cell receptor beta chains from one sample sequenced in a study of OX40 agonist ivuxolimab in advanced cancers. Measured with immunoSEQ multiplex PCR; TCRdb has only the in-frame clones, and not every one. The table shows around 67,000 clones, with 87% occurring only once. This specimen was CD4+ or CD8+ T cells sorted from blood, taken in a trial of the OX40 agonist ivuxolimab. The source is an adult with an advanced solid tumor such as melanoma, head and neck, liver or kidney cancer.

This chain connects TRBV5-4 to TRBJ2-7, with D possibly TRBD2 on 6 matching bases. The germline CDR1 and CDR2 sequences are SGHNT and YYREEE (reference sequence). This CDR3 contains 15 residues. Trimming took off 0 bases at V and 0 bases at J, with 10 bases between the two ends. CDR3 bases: TGTGCCAGCAGCTTGGGGGCGGGGAGCTCCTACGAGCAGTACTTC. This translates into CASSLGAGSSYEQYF.

The CDR3 spells CASSELGADYGYTF. The DNA for the CDR3 is TGTGCCAGCAGTGAACTGGGGGCCGACTATGGCTACACCTTC. The gene calls are TRBV2 and TRBJ1-2; maybe TRBD1 (6 bases). V lost 2 bases to trimming and J lost 3 bases, with 10 bases between them. Germline CDR1 SNHLY, CDR2 FYNNEI. There are 14 residues in the CDR3. The complete variable domain, with remaining parts taken from reference TRBV2 and TRBJ1-2, reads EPEVTQTPSHQVTQMGQEVILRCVPISNHLYFYWYRQILGQKVEFLVSFYNNEISEKSEIFDDQFSVERPDGSNFTLKIRSTKLEDSAMYFCASSELGADYGYTFGSGTRLTVV.

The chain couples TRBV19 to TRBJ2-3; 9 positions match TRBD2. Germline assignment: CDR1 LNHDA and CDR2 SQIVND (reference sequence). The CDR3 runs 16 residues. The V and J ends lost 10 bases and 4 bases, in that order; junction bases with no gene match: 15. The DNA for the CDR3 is TGTGCCACCCACCGACGTATAGCGGGGGCCGCAGATACGCAGTATTTT. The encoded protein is CATHRRIAGAADTQYF.

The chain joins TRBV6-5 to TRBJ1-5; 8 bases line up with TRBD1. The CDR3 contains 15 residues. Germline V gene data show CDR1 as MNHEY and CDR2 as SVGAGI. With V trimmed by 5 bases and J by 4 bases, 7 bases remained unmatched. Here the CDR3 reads CASSRGTGRNQPQHF. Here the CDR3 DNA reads TGTGCCAGCAGTCGAGGGACAGGCAGGAATCAGCCCCAGCATTTT.

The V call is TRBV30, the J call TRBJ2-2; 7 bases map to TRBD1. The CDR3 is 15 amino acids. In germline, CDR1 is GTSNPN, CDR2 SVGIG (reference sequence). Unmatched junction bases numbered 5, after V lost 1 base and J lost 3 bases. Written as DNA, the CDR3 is TGTGCCTGGAGTGAAGGGGGCACTCACACCGGGGAGCTGTTTTTT. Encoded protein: CAWSEGGTHTGELFF.

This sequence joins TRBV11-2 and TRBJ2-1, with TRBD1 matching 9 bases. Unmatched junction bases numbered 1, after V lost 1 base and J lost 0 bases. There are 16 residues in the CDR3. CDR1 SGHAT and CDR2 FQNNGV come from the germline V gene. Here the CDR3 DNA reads TGTGCCAGCAGCTTAGGACAGGGGGGCTCCTACAATGAGCAGTTCTTC. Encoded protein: CASSLGQGGSYNEQFF.

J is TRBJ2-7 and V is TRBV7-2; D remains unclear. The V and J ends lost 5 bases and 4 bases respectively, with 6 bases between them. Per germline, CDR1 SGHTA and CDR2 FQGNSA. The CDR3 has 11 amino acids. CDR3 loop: CASSPKYEQYF. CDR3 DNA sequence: TGTGCCAGCAGCCCTAAATACGAGCAGTACTTC.

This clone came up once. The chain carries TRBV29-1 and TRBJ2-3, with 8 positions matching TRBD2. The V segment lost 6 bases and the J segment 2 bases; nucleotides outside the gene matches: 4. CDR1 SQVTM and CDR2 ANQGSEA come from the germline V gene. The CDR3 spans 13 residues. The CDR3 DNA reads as TGCAGCGTAAGGACTAGCTTCACAGATACGCAGTATTTT. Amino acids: CSVRTSFTDTQYF.

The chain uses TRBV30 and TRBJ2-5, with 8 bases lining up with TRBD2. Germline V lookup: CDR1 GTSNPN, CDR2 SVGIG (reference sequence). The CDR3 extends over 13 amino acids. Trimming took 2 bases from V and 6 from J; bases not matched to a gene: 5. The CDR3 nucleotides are TGTGCCTGGAGTATAGGCGGGGGGAAGACCCAGTACTTC. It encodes CAWSIGGGKTQYF.